Following are 20 T cell receptor beta chains from one sample sequenced in a study of T cells after yellow fever vaccination. TCRdb processed the 5' RACE reads anew with MiXCR; each CDR3 protein has one entry. The sample carries approximately 85,000 distinct CDR3 sequences, about 14% recorded once. This material consisted of CD8+ T cells not binding an NS4B(214-222) dextramer, sorted from PBMCs, taken more than 20 days after the first yellow fever vaccination. The receptors here all came from a man aged 18 to 30 who received the YFV17D yellow fever vaccine.

This clonotype appeared many times. The J gene is TRBJ2-7, the V gene TRBV12-3 or TRBV12-4; no reliable D call. Trimming stripped 5 bases from V and 0 bases from J, with 5 bases between. This CDR3 is 12 amino acids long. This CDR3 reads CASSPSSYEQYF. CDR3 nucleotides: TGTGCCAGCAGTCCTAGCTCCTACGAGCAGTACTTC.

This chain uses TRBV2 with TRBJ2-5; D may be TRBD1 (6 bases). V gave up 7 bases and J gave up 7 bases, with 22 bases separating them. The CDR3 totals 15 residues. In germline, CDR1 is SNHLY, CDR2 FYNNEI. The CDR3 is CASTPYTGSRATQYF. CDR3 coding DNA: TGTGCCAGCACCCCTTACACAGGGTCTCGAGCGACCCAGTACTTC.

This clonotype appeared a few times. V and J are TRBV12-3 or TRBV12-4 and TRBJ1-5; a weak D match, TRBD1 (5 bases). The CDR3 runs to 13 residues. The ends were cut back, 7 bases at V and 7 bases at J, with 14 bases in the middle. CDR3 loop: CASTLGVSQPQHF. The CDR3 DNA follows: TGTGCCAGCACCTTAGGGGTTAGCCAGCCCCAGCATTTT.

The chain employs TRBV6-1 and TRBJ1-6; D remains ambiguous. V shed 6 bases and J shed 4 bases, with 13 bases lying between them. The CDR3 loop spans 15 amino acids. Looked up from germline, CDR1 is MNHNS and CDR2 is SASEGT. The CDR3 nucleotides read TGTGCCAGCAGCCCTGGTAGATCTTATAATTCACCCCTCCACTTT. It is translated as CASSPGRSYNSPLHF.

The J gene is TRBJ2-5, the V gene TRBV7-9; D is perhaps TRBD2 (6 bases). The CDR3 has 16 amino acids. Germline lookup yields CDR1 SEHNR and CDR2 FQNEAQ (reference sequence). V lost 5 bases and J 0 bases, leaving 16 bases between the germline ends. As DNA, the CDR3 is TGTGCCAGCAGCCGCGTCAGGACTACCAACCAAGAGACCCAGTACTTC. Amino acids: CASSRVRTTNQETQYF.

This clonotype appeared many times. The rearrangement links TRBV4-2 to TRBJ2-1; D unresolved. Germline V gene data show CDR1 as LGHNA and CDR2 as YNFKEQ. The CDR3 loop spans 17 amino acids. Trimming removed 4 bases at V and 0 bases at J, with 16 bases between. CDR3 DNA: TGTGCCAGCAGCCCCTCCGGGCTCCCAAGCTCCTACAATGAGCAGTTCTTC. Translated, it gives CASSPSGLPSSYNEQFF.

In this sample, this clonotype turned up a few times. The rearrangement links TRBV3-1 to TRBJ1-1; 8 bases agree with TRBD1. Germline V gene lookup returns CDR1 LGHDT and CDR2 YNNKEL (reference sequence). This CDR3 comprises 15 residues. V was clipped by 6 bases and J by 5 bases; unmatched bases: 11. This CDR3 is CASSLSGGYWTEAFF. The CDR3 coding sequence is TGTGCCAGCAGTCTATCAGGGGGCTACTGGACTGAAGCTTTCTTT.

CDR3 sequence: CSIIFSGGAETQYF. The CDR3 DNA is TGCAGCATAATATTTAGCGGGGGGGCGGAGACCCAGTACTTC. The rearrangement uses TRBV29-1 and TRBJ2-5; 11 nucleotides line up with TRBD2. Germline-derived CDR1 and CDR2 are SQVTM and ANQGSEA. This CDR3 spans 14 amino acids. V lost 8 bases and J lost 5; bases outside the gene matches: 10.

This clonotype was counted ten times or more. The chain combines TRBV7-6 with TRBJ2-1; D might be TRBD1 (5 bases). The CDR3 covers 15 residues. V was pared by 1 base and J by 1 base, with 8 bases between. Germline CDR1 reads SGHVS; CDR2 reads FNYEAQ. The CDR3 region has the DNA TGTGCCAGCAGCTTAGGAGACAGTTCCTACAATGAGCAGTTCTTC. It translates to CASSLGDSSYNEQFF.

The rearrangement uses TRBV7-3 and TRBJ2-4; TRBD1 matches 9 bases. This CDR3 spans 15 amino acids. Germline CDR1 SGHTA, CDR2 FQGTGA. V gave up 4 bases and J gave up 3 bases; unmatched junction bases: 4. The CDR3 DNA reads as TGTGCCAGCAGCTCGACAGGGGGGGGCAAAAACATTCAGTACTTC. This codes for CASSSTGGGKNIQYF.

There are a few counts of this clonotype. The chain has TRBV6-1 and TRBJ2-4; D unresolved. V was trimmed by 0 bases and J by 4 bases, leaving 16 bases between them. The CDR3 has 17 amino acids. The V gene's germline CDR1 is MNHNS and CDR2 SASEGT. CDR3 residues: CASSEAGTSDNKNIQYF. The CDR3 DNA reads as TGTGCCAGCAGTGAAGCAGGAACATCCGACAATAAAAACATTCAGTACTTC.

This clonotype was counted between two and nine times. The J gene is TRBJ2-3, the V gene TRBV4-3; 13 bases align to TRBD2. Losses at the gene ends were 4 bases for V and 4 bases for J; bases not matched to a gene: 5. CDR3 size: 16 residues. Germline V gene data show CDR1 as LGHNA and CDR2 as YSLEER. CDR3 DNA: TGCGCCAGCAGCCTATCACTAGCGGGGGGGCCAGATACGCAGTATTTT. It encodes CASSLSLAGGPDTQYF.

This clonotype was picked up many times. V usage is TRBV5-1 and J usage is TRBJ1-1; D remains unclear. The CDR3 has 16 amino acids. Per germline, CDR1 SGHRS and CDR2 YFSETQ. With 1 base removed from V and 1 base from J, the gap between germline ends came to 14 bases. CDR3 residues: CASSLTQYAGNTEAFF. The DNA for the CDR3 is TGCGCCAGCAGCTTGACCCAGTATGCAGGGAACACTGAAGCTTTCTTT.

A few counts support this clonotype. The chain links TRBV6-2 or TRBV6-3 to TRBJ2-7; the match to TRBD1 covers 9 bases. The ends lost 6 bases at V and 4 bases at J; junction bases unmatched: 7. The CDR3 totals 14 residues. Germline CDR1 and CDR2: MNHEY and SVGEGT. DNA for the CDR3: TGTGCCAGCAGCCGGGACAGGGTGTCTTACGAGCAGTACTTC. It specifies CASSRDRVSYEQYF.

This clonotype was counted many times. V is TRBV6-1 and J is TRBJ2-2; D gene unclear. CDR3 size: 12 residues. Germline lookup yields CDR1 MNHNS and CDR2 SASEGT. Trimming left V 5 bases short and J 4 bases short, with 5 bases between. The CDR3 nucleotides read TGTGCCAGCAGTCCCCCCACCGGGGAGCTGTTTTTT. Its translation is CASSPPTGELFF.

V and J are TRBV15 and TRBJ2-1; 9 bases map to TRBD2. V shed 1 base, J shed 7 bases, and the junction held 5 bases outside the gene matches. The V gene's germline CDR1 is LNHNV and CDR2 YYDKDF (reference sequence). The CDR3 loop spans 15 amino acids. The CDR3 DNA is TGTGCCACCAGCAGAGCTAGCGGGGAGTTTAATGAGCAGTTCTTC. Its translation is CATSRASGEFNEQFF.

V is TRBV7-9 and J is TRBJ2-1; D remains ambiguous. Germline CDR1 reads SEHNR; CDR2 reads FQNEAQ (reference sequence). Trimming took 1 base from V and 8 from J, leaving 6 bases between them. The CDR3 contains 12 residues. This CDR3 is CASSLDFYEQFF. The CDR3 DNA sequence: TGTGCCAGCAGCTTAGATTTCTATGAGCAGTTCTTC.

Only a few counts were recorded for this clonotype. The chain links TRBV20-1 to TRBJ2-7, with D perhaps TRBD2 (5 bases). The CDR3 is made up of 17 amino acids. Germline CDR1 DFQATT, CDR2 SNEGSKA (reference sequence). V lost 0 bases to trimming and J lost 2 bases, with 20 bases between them. CDR3 residues: CSARDVRTGQTTYEQYF. CDR3 bases: TGCAGTGCTAGAGATGTCCGTACTGGGCAGACTACCTACGAGCAGTACTTC.

This clonotype occurred many times. This chain connects TRBV12-3 or TRBV12-4 to TRBJ2-5, with D perhaps TRBD2 (6 bases). CDR3 size: 13 residues. The V end lost 7 bases, the J end lost 6 bases, and 15 bases lay between the germline ends. The CDR3 bases are TGTGCCAGCATGACCGGGACTGTGAAGACCCAGTACTTC. Translating gives CASMTGTVKTQYF.

The genes are TRBV4-3 and TRBJ1-1; D might be TRBD1 (5 bases). The CDR3 covers 16 residues. V dropped 0 bases and J dropped 4 bases, with 15 bases sitting between them. Germline CDR1 is LGHNA and CDR2 is YSLEER. The CDR3 here is CASSQDFVGTPTEAFF. The CDR3 bases are TGCGCCAGCAGCCAAGATTTCGTTGGGACGCCCACTGAAGCTTTCTTT.